These 15 T cell receptor beta chains were sequenced from one sample in a study of read filtering for tumor transcriptome and immune sequencing. Molecular barcoded adaptors covering alpha/delta and beta/gamma chains were used on about 0.4 ug RNA. TCRdb re-derived calls from the reads in MiXCR, one entry per CDR3 protein. The data show about 46,000 distinct CDR3 sequences, less than 20% seen once. The sample was a population of CD138-negative cells sorted from bone marrow. The source of these receptors is a donor aged 40 or older with multiple myeloma.

This clonotype has a count of ten or more. V gene TRBV5-4 combines with J gene TRBJ2-5, with D perhaps TRBD1 (6 bases). The germline V gene encodes CDR1 SGHNT and CDR2 YYREEE (reference sequence). The CDR3 spans 14 residues. V was clipped by 2 bases and J by 5 bases, with 13 bases between them. Here the CDR3 DNA reads TGTGCCAGCAGCTTCAGGGGCGGAGATGAGACCCAGTACTTC. Its translation: CASSFRGGDETQYF.

This clonotype was observed many times. The chain carries TRBV20-1 and TRBJ2-1; 8 positions agree with TRBD2. There are 16 residues in the CDR3. Germline V lookup: CDR1 DFQATT, CDR2 SNEGSKA (reference sequence). The trim removed 4 bases at V and 6 bases at J, leaving 14 bases unmatched. The CDR3 protein is CSATRSSGSGFNEQFF. The CDR3 DNA reads TGCAGTGCTACCCGTTCAAGCGGGAGCGGATTCAATGAGCAGTTCTTC.

This clonotype was observed a few times. The V and J genes are TRBV6-2 or TRBV6-3 and TRBJ2-3; TRBD2 matches 9 bases. Germline values: CDR1 MNHEY, CDR2 SVGEGT. This CDR3 comprises 15 residues. V was pared by 6 bases and J by 1 base, with 5 bases of the junction left unmatched. DNA of the CDR3: TGTGCCAGCAGAGAAGCGGGAGGCCGCACAGATACGCAGTATTTT. Translation gives CASREAGGRTDTQYF.

Worth noting for this clonotype: This may be a read error, as it is one base from a much larger clone. V gene TRBV28 combines with J gene TRBJ2-7; D unresolved. The CDR3 length is 14 residues. Trimming stripped 4 bases from V and 7 bases from J, with 17 bases between. Germline V gives CDR1 MDHEN, CDR2 SYDVKM. The CDR3: CASSSLLRSGEQYF. The CDR3 nucleotides read TGTGCCAGCAGTTCCTTGCTAAGGTCCGGTGAGCAGTACTTC.

This clonotype was recorded at least ten times. This chain uses TRBV20-1 with TRBJ2-1; tentative D call: TRBD2 (6 bases). The germline V gene has CDR1 DFQATT and CDR2 SNEGSKA (reference sequence). This CDR3 has 13 amino acids. Trimming pared 1 base from V and 7 bases from J, leaving 11 bases between. The DNA for the CDR3 is TGCAGTGCTAGAGCCCCCGGGGGTAATGAGCAGTTCTTC. Translating gives CSARAPGGNEQFF.

This clonotype came up many times. The rearrangement links TRBV20-1 to TRBJ2-3, with D hard to call. Germline CDR1 DFQATT, CDR2 SNEGSKA (reference sequence). The CDR3 contains 13 residues. Trimming took 0 bases from V and 5 from J, leaving 9 bases between them. The CDR3, as DNA: TGCAGTGCTAGAGATGTGGGAATAGATACGCAGTATTTT. Its protein is CSARDVGIDTQYF.

Comment on this clonotype: It differs at one base from a far larger clone, so likely a read error. The chain combines TRBV7-4 with TRBJ2-1; unclear D gene. Germline CDR1 reads SGHVT; CDR2 reads SQSDAQ. This CDR3 has 14 residues. CDR3 protein: CASSLRTSYNEQLF. Here the CDR3 DNA reads TGTGCCAGCAGCTTGCGAACGTCCTACAATGAGCAGCTCTTC.

In its sample, this clonotype was seen many times. The chain couples TRBV6-2 or TRBV6-3 to TRBJ2-7; TRBD1 matches at 9 bases. The CDR3 is 15 residues long. Trimming cost V 6 bases and J 5 bases; bases outside gene matches: 11. Looked up from germline, CDR1 is MNHEY and CDR2 is SVGEGT. The CDR3 DNA is TGTGCCAGCAGGCCAACAGGACAGGGGTGGCACGAGCAGTACTTC. Encoded protein: CASRPTGQGWHEQYF.

This chain connects TRBV28 to TRBJ2-7, with D possibly matching TRBD1 (6 bases). The CDR3 is 13 amino acids. Trimming pared 6 bases from V and 3 bases from J, leaving 12 bases between. Germline V gene lookup returns CDR1 MDHEN and CDR2 SYDVKM. CDR3 sequence reads: CASSPTGFYEQYF. For the CDR3, the DNA is TGTGCCAGCAGCCCAACAGGGTTCTACGAGCAGTACTTC. Full variable domain (rest looked up from reference TRBV28 and TRBJ2-7): DVKVTQSSRYLVKRTGEKVFLECVQDMDHENMFWYRQDPGLGLRLIYFSYDVKMKEKGDIPEGYSVSREKKERFSLILESASTNQTSMYLCASSPTGFYEQYFGPGTRLTVT.

With regard to this clonotype: The missing conserved phenylalanine or tryptophan at the end of this CDR3 makes a read error likely. The chain couples TRBV6-6 to TRBJ2-1; tentatively, D is TRBD1 (5 bases). The CDR3 consists of 12 residues. Germline V gene sequence: CDR1 MNHNY, CDR2 SVGAGI (reference sequence). CDR3 sequence: CTSTRQGNEQFL. The CDR3, as DNA: TGTACCAGCACCAGGCAGGGTAATGAGCAGTTCCTC.

This clonotype was recorded at least ten times. The chain employs TRBV20-1 and TRBJ2-1; 7 bases align to TRBD2. Germline CDR1 is DFQATT and CDR2 is SNEGSKA (reference sequence). This CDR3 has 15 amino acids. J lost 6 bases, V lost 3 bases, and 11 bases had no gene match. Written as DNA, the CDR3 is TGCAGTGCTAGGGGCCAAGAGGGAGGGGTCAATGAGCAGTTCTTC. This gives the protein CSARGQEGGVNEQFF.

This clonotype was counted ten times or more. The CDR3 is CSVPQGNTEAFF. The DNA of the CDR3 is TGCAGCGTTCCACAGGGGAACACTGAAGCTTTCTTT. This sequence joins TRBV29-1 and TRBJ1-1, with D perhaps matching TRBD1 (6 bases). This CDR3 contains 12 residues. Germline loops: CDR1 SQVTM, CDR2 ANQGSEA. V was pared by 5 bases and J by 1 base, with 8 bases between.

The V and J genes are TRBV12-3 or TRBV12-4 and TRBJ1-6; tentatively, D is TRBD1 (6 bases). The V end was cut by 5 bases, the J end by 10 bases, with 21 bases between. CDR3 length: 16 residues. In nucleotides, the CDR3 is TGTGCCAGCAGTCCCCAGGGTCGGGGGCTAGGATCACCCCTCCACTTT. Amino acids: CASSPQGRGLGSPLHF.

This chain uses TRBV15 with TRBJ2-2, with D unresolved. Germline V gene sequence: CDR1 LNHNV, CDR2 YYDKDF (reference sequence). This CDR3 is 12 amino acids long. Between the trimmed V and J ends, which lost 8 bases and 2 bases, there was a span of 6 bases. The CDR3 reads CATSINTGELFF. Written as DNA, the CDR3 is TGTGCCACCTCCATAAACACCGGGGAGCTGTTTTTT. Combining the CDR3 with reference TRBV15 and TRBJ2-2 gives the whole variable domain DAMVIQNPRYQVTQFGKPVTLSCSQTLNHNVMYWYQQKSSQAPKLLFHYYDKDFNNEADTPDNFQSRRPNTSFCFLDIRSPGLGDTAMYLCATSINTGELFFGEGSRLTVL.

This clonotype was counted at least ten times. This chain uses TRBV25-1 with TRBJ2-1, with TRBD2 identical over 12 bases. Germline CDR1 is MGHDK and CDR2 is SYGVNS. The V segment lost 4 bases and the J segment 6 bases; nucleotides outside the gene matches: 10. This CDR3 has 17 amino acids. The DNA of the CDR3 is TGTGCCAGCAGTGGGTCATACGGACTAGCGGGAACCAATGAGCAGTTCTTC. Its translation: CASSGSYGLAGTNEQFF.